The clone carrying this T cell receptor beta chain was detected many times. Time point specified: sample taken at primary tumor resection. TCRs were sequenced from unsorted whole RNA of tumor, nontumor lung or PBMC. Every cDNA TCR molecule received its own unique molecular identifier. TCRdb re-analysed the 5' RACE reads in MiXCR, keeping a single row per CDR3 protein. The sample records 3,000 to 4,500 distinct CDR3 sequences, around 6.7% being singletons. V was pared by 5 bases and J by 7 bases, with 17 bases between. Germline V CDR1 and CDR2: SGHTA, FQGNSA. This CDR3 is built from 15 residues. This sample is drawn from a study of spatial heterogeneity in lung cancer. Study-wide context: Consistent detection of more beta-chain than alpha-chain sequences was observed. TCR and UMI combinations that were unique each appeared, on average, more than ten times in raw reads.

The starting material was normal lung tissue next to the tumor, obtained at surgery. This TCR came from a male donor with early-stage non-small cell lung cancer. V gene TRBV7-2 combines with J gene TRBJ1-4; TRBD1 is a possible D gene (6 bases). This CDR3 is CASSRNAGAGEKLFF. The CDR3 DNA reads as TGTGCCAGCAGCCGCAACGCGGGGGCGGGTGAAAAACTGTTTTTT.